One and the same sample provided the 29 T cell receptor beta chains below, sequenced in a study of OX40 agonist ivuxolimab in advanced cancers. Method: immunoSEQ multiplex PCR; TCRdb's copy keeps in-frame clones and lacks some. The sample has roughly 30,000 clones; 80% to 95% are singletons. The source was CD4+ or CD8+ T cells sorted from blood, collected in a trial of the OX40 agonist ivuxolimab. These receptors originate from an adult with an advanced solid tumor such as melanoma, head and neck, liver or kidney cancer.

This sequence joins TRBV18 and TRBJ2-2; possible D gene TRBD2, 6 bases. Germline CDR1 KGHSH, CDR2 LQKENI. This CDR3 comprises 16 residues. V lost 0 bases, J lost 0 bases, and 8 bases lay in between. CDR3 amino acids: CASSPPGTANTGELFF. The DNA of the CDR3 is TGTGCCAGCTCACCACCCGGGACTGCGAACACCGGGGAGCTGTTTTTT. Looking up the rest from reference TRBV18 and TRBJ2-2 gives the full variable domain: NAGVMQNPRHLVRRRGQEARLRCSPMKGHSHVYWYRQLPEEGLKFMVYLQKENIIDESGMPKERFSAEFPKEGPSILRIQQVVRGDSAAYFCASSPPGTANTGELFFGEGSRLTVL.

The rearrangement links TRBV6-5 to TRBJ2-7; D not certain. The germline gives CDR1 MNHEY, CDR2 SVGAGI. CDR3 size: 14 residues. The V end was cut by 7 bases, the J end by 4 bases, with 17 bases between. The CDR3 sequence is CASTTLTSGYEQYF. The CDR3 DNA reads as TGTGCCAGCACTACACTGACCTCCGGATACGAGCAGTACTTC.

This rearrangement joins TRBV19 to TRBJ2-3; D not certain. CDR3 size: 15 residues. The germline CDR1 and CDR2 sequences are LNHDA and SQIVND (reference sequence). Trimming shortened V by 3 bases and J by 0 bases, and 10 bases separated the two germline ends. CDR3 sequence (DNA): TGTGCCAGTAGTATTATGTCGTCTAGCACAGATACGCAGTATTTT. This encodes CASSIMSSSTDTQYF.

This rearrangement joins TRBV9 to TRBJ2-1; TRBD2 agrees at 11 bases. The CDR3 covers 17 residues. Per the germline V gene, CDR1 is SGDLS and CDR2 is YYNGEE. V dropped 4 bases and J dropped 3; count of bases not matched to a gene: 9. The chain's CDR3 is CASSLPFGTSGYNEQFF. CDR3 in DNA: TGTGCCAGCAGCCTCCCCTTCGGGACTAGCGGCTACAATGAGCAGTTCTTC.

This clone was observed a single time. The gene calls are TRBV11-3 and TRBJ2-1; TRBD2 agrees at 12 bases. Germline V gene lookup returns CDR1 SGHNT and CDR2 YENEEA. The CDR3 runs 15 residues. Trimming cost V 6 bases and J 2 bases; bases outside gene matches: 2. CDR3 region: CASRGLAGPYNEQFF. The CDR3 DNA reads as TGTGCCAGCAGGGGACTAGCGGGCCCCTACAATGAGCAGTTCTTC. The full variable domain, its missing parts supplied by reference TRBV11-3 and TRBJ2-1, is EAGVVQSPRYKIIEKKQPVAFWCNPISGHNTLYWYLQNLGQGPELLIRYENEEAVDDSQLPKDRFSAERLKGVDSTLKIQPAELGDSAVYLCASRGLAGPYNEQFFGPGTRLTVL.

The chain recombines TRBV11-3 with TRBJ2-3, with TRBD2 matching 14 bases. The ends lost 5 bases at V and 5 bases at J; junction bases unmatched: 3. This CDR3 comprises 15 residues. From germline, CDR1 is SGHNT and CDR2 YENEEA. Here the CDR3 reads CASSPGTSGGDTQYF. The CDR3 DNA reads as TGTGCCAGCAGCCCTGGGACTAGCGGGGGAGATACGCAGTATTTT.

The rearrangement uses TRBV7-6 and TRBJ2-7; D may be TRBD1 (6 bases). The germline CDR1 and CDR2 sequences are SGHVS and FNYEAQ. The CDR3 is made up of 14 amino acids. V lost 2 bases, J lost 3 bases, and 11 bases lay in between. CDR3 loop: CASSLIGGIYEQYF. CDR3 in DNA: TGTGCCAGCAGCTTAATAGGGGGTATCTACGAGCAGTACTTC.

The chain links TRBV6-5 to TRBJ1-5; tentative D call: TRBD1 (5 bases). The germline V gene encodes CDR1 MNHEY and CDR2 SVGAGI. Trimming left V 5 bases short and J 0 bases short, with 8 bases between. This CDR3 comprises 14 residues. The CDR3 region is CASSTQGSNQPQHF. DNA of the CDR3: TGTGCCAGCAGTACTCAGGGTAGCAATCAGCCCCAGCATTTT.

The chain carries TRBV5-4 and TRBJ1-3; no reliable D call. CDR3 length equals 12 residues. V gave up 5 bases and J gave up 11 bases, with 14 bases separating them. From germline, CDR1 is SGHNT and CDR2 YYREEE (reference sequence). CDR3 in amino acids: CASSLTPFPIYF. Here the CDR3 DNA reads TGTGCCAGCAGTCTTACACCCTTCCCCATATATTTT.

V is TRBV7-2 and J is TRBJ2-7; the D gene is possibly TRBD2 (6 bases). This CDR3 spans 15 amino acids. Germline V gene data show CDR1 as SGHTA and CDR2 as FQGNSA. V lost 1 base and J lost 2, with 12 bases in between. CDR3 region: CASSLEWGETYEQYF. The DNA of the CDR3 is TGTGCCAGCAGCTTAGAATGGGGGGAAACCTACGAGCAGTACTTC.

J is TRBJ2-7 and V is TRBV14; 7 nucleotides align to TRBD2. In germline, CDR1 is SGHDN, CDR2 FVKESK. The CDR3 runs to 15 residues. V trimming: 4 bases; J trimming: 0 bases; junction bases outside the gene matches: 6. CDR3 amino acids: CASSRLGDYSYEQYF. CDR3 sequence (DNA): TGTGCCAGCAGCCGGCTCGGGGACTACTCCTACGAGCAGTACTTC.

The rearrangement joins TRBV5-4 to TRBJ1-1; unclear D gene. Germline CDR1 is SGHNT and CDR2 is YYREEE (reference sequence). The germline V and J ends were trimmed by 0 bases and 4 bases, with 10 bases remaining between them. The CDR3 sequence is 14 residues long. The CDR3 here is CASSLDTGSTEAFF. CDR3 DNA sequence: TGTGCCAGCAGCTTGGATACGGGTTCCACTGAAGCTTTCTTT.

This chain uses TRBV10-3 with TRBJ2-2; D is perhaps TRBD1 (6 bases). The V gene's germline CDR1 is ENHRY and CDR2 SYGVKD. The CDR3 length is 16 residues. With 7 bases removed from V and 0 bases from J, the gap between germline ends came to 15 bases. CDR3 bases: TGTGCCATCAAGGGTCAGGGACATGCGAACACCGGGGAGCTGTTTTTT. Residues: CAIKGQGHANTGELFF.

CDR3: CASSEVETLNTEAFF. In nucleotides, the CDR3 is TGTGCCAGTAGTGAGGTAGAGACTCTGAACACTGAAGCTTTCTTT. The rearrangement uses TRBV19 and TRBJ1-1; D call uncertain. Between the trimmed V and J ends, which lost 5 bases and 0 bases, there was a span of 13 bases. The CDR3 totals 15 residues. Germline CDR1 LNHDA, CDR2 SQIVND (reference sequence).

The chain recombines TRBV9 with TRBJ1-1, with D hard to call. Looked up from germline, CDR1 is SGDLS and CDR2 is YYNGEE. The CDR3 length is 12 residues. The germline V and J ends were trimmed by 0 bases and 6 bases, with 6 bases remaining between them. The CDR3 nucleotides are TGTGCCAGCAGCGTAGTTGGGTCTGAAGCTTTCTTT. This gives the protein CASSVVGSEAFF.

This rearrangement joins TRBV28 to TRBJ2-3; TRBD2 matches 8 bases. Germline CDR1 reads MDHEN; CDR2 reads SYDVKM. This CDR3 region has 17 residues. The ends lost 2 bases at V and 5 bases at J; junction bases unmatched: 12. CDR3 residues: CASSLPSESGSLDTQYF. The CDR3 DNA is TGTGCCAGCAGTTTACCCTCTGAAAGCGGGAGTCTAGATACGCAGTATTTT.

The rearrangement links TRBV29-1 to TRBJ1-1; D unresolved. Trimming cost V 5 bases and J 2 bases, with 6 bases left between them. The CDR3 totals 11 residues. CDR1 is SQVTM and CDR2 is ANQGSEA in the germline V gene. CDR3 sequence reads: CSVLQNTEAFF. The CDR3 nucleotides are TGCAGCGTTCTTCAAAACACTGAAGCTTTCTTT.

The J gene is TRBJ1-2, the V gene TRBV5-6; D gene ambiguous. The germline V gene encodes CDR1 SGHDT and CDR2 YYEEEE. This CDR3 is built from 14 residues. Trimming pared 0 bases from V and 4 bases from J, leaving 10 bases between. CDR3 nucleotides: TGTGCCAGCAGCTTGGTTGGCGCTGGCTATGGCTACACCTTC. This gives the protein CASSLVGAGYGYTF.

The chain employs TRBV5-4 and TRBJ1-1; no firm D call. V lost 7 bases, J lost 0 bases, and 7 bases lay in between. The CDR3 sequence is 12 residues long. In germline, CDR1 is SGHNT, CDR2 YYREEE (reference sequence). The CDR3 here is CASRSLNTEAFF. The CDR3 region has the DNA TGTGCCAGCCGATCTTTGAACACTGAAGCTTTCTTT.

The chain combines TRBV11-3 with TRBJ2-7, with 12 bases fitting TRBD2. The CDR3 is made up of 16 amino acids. The trim removed 0 bases at V and 4 bases at J, leaving 4 bases unmatched. CDR1 is SGHNT and CDR2 is YENEEA in the germline V gene. The CDR3 DNA reads as TGTGCCAGCAGCTTAGAACTAGCGGGGGGAAAGTACGAGCAGTACTTC. It translates to CASSLELAGGKYEQYF.

V and J are TRBV5-5 and TRBJ1-2, with TRBD1 matching 7 bases. The trim removed 4 bases at V and 0 bases at J, leaving 12 bases unmatched. Germline lookup yields CDR1 SGHKS and CDR2 YYEKEE (reference sequence). The CDR3 consists of 17 residues. DNA of the CDR3: TGTGCCAGCAGCCAAGTTGTCTGGGACAGCTCTAACTATGGCTACACCTTC. Amino acids: CASSQVVWDSSNYGYTF. The whole variable domain, remainder taken from reference TRBV5-5 and TRBJ1-2, is DAGVTQSPTHLIKTRGQQVTLRCSPISGHKSVSWYQQVLGQGPQFIFQYYEKEERGRGNFPDRFSARQFPNYSSELNVNALLLGDSALYLCASSQVVWDSSNYGYTFGSGTRLTVV.

This chain connects TRBV5-1 to TRBJ2-3; 7 positions agree with TRBD1. The CDR3 covers 16 residues. The V gene's germline CDR1 is SGHRS and CDR2 YFSETQ. Trimming took 3 bases from V and 2 from J; bases not matched to a gene: 9. The CDR3 DNA reads as TGCGCCAGCAGCTGGGGGCAGGGGGTTAACACAGATACGCAGTATTTT. It specifies CASSWGQGVNTDTQYF.

This chain links TRBV12-5 with TRBJ1-3, with D tentatively TRBD1 (5 bases). V was shortened by 2 bases and J by 0 bases, with 14 bases between the two germline ends. Germline assignment: CDR1 LGHNT and CDR2 FRNRAP. This CDR3 region has 17 residues. CDR3 in amino acids: CASGLPAGADSGNTIYF. CDR3 sequence (DNA): TGTGCTAGTGGTTTGCCCGCCGGGGCAGACTCTGGAAACACCATATATTTT.

The chain links TRBV21-1 to TRBJ2-4; TRBD1, the table's D call, was not compared with the DNA. TRBV21-1 is assigned pseudogene status. The CDR3 length is 15 residues. The CDR3 loop reads CASSRSTGPQNIQYF. In DNA form, the CDR3 reads TGTGCCAGCAGCAGATCGACAGGGCCCCAAAACATTCAGTACTTC.

J is TRBJ2-7 and V is TRBV19; D is uncertain. CDR3 size: 14 residues. Trimming stripped 9 bases from V and 3 bases from J, with 18 bases between. CDR1 and CDR2 from the germline V gene are LNHDA and SQIVND (reference sequence). As DNA, the CDR3 is TGTGCCAGCAAAGGGAAGAGTACCTACTACGAGCAGTACTTC. It encodes CASKGKSTYYEQYF.

The V call is TRBV27, the J call TRBJ2-1; 8 nucleotides match TRBD1. From germline, CDR1 is MNHEY and CDR2 SMNVEV (reference sequence). V lost 1 base to trimming and J lost 0 bases; unmatched junction nucleotides: 2. The CDR3 is made up of 16 amino acids. The CDR3 sequence is CASSLWGTGSYNEQFF. As DNA, the CDR3 is TGTGCCAGCAGTTTATGGGGGACAGGCTCCTACAATGAGCAGTTCTTC.

A single count supports this clone. CDR3 in amino acids: CASSYNSYNEQFF. The CDR3 region has the DNA TGTGCCAGCAGTTACAACAGCTACAATGAGCAGTTCTTC. V and J are TRBV6-5 and TRBJ2-1; D gene uncertain. This CDR3 has 13 residues. The germline V and J ends were trimmed by 2 bases and 3 bases, with 5 bases remaining between them. Germline V gene sequence: CDR1 MNHEY, CDR2 SVGAGI.

The chain combines TRBV18 with TRBJ1-1, with a weak D call TRBD1 (5 bases). The V end lost 6 bases, the J end lost 7 bases, and 15 bases lay between the germline ends. This CDR3 has 13 residues. Germline CDR1 KGHSH, CDR2 LQKENI. CDR3 coding DNA: TGTGCCAGCTCCCCGGGGGGTCGGAGTGAAGCTTTCTTT. As protein: CASSPGGRSEAFF.

This clone was observed a single time. V and J are TRBV9 and TRBJ2-2, with 9 bases fitting TRBD1. The germline gives CDR1 SGDLS, CDR2 YYNGEE. Trimming removed 2 bases from V and 1 base from J; junction bases left unmatched: 6. This CDR3 has 17 residues. CDR3 DNA sequence: TGTGCCAGCAGCGTCTCCCGACAGGGGGGGAACACCGGGGAGCTGTTTTTT. Protein product: CASSVSRQGGNTGELFF.